The present entry profiles one T cell receptor (beta chain) with its context. The antigen remains undetermined. The data were obtained in a study of shared clonotypes between healthy human individuals. About the study: The people who gave samples were a couple of women and a few men aged 18 to 49.

V lost 1 base to trimming and J lost 3 bases, with 10 bases between them. This CDR3 is 15 amino acids long. The germline V gene has CDR1 SGHVS and CDR2 FNYEAQ. Selected positively for CCR7 and CD45RO-negative, naive CD8 cells excluded terminally differentiated effector memory CD45RA+ cells. The donors, healthy adults who were HIV-negative, had experienced no recent acute infections or vaccinations. At a deep level, the assay was run. The data were produced by immunoSEQ multiplex PCR, yet TCRdb's version contains in-frame clones alone and is incomplete. This sample carries more than 2 million clones, 93% of them seen once, and the ten largest clones take around 1.7%. Notes on the study in general: Several donors shared around 5.2% of their naive CD4 clonotypes.

The TCR originated in a man aged 18 to 30 in good health. Some clones in this sample may be carry-over from other donors' samples. Sequencing was carried out using naive CD8+ T cells from PBMCs. The chain combines TRBV7-6 with TRBJ1-5, with D perhaps matching TRBD1 (5 bases). The CDR3, as DNA: TGTGCCAGCAGCTTAGAAGGGGACGACAATCAGCCCCAGCATTTT. Amino acids: CASSLEGDDNQPQHF.